Sequencing of this T cell receptor (beta chain) was carried out in a study of shared clonotypes between healthy human individuals. Study-level information: For every donor, three CD4 naive, three CD4 memory, two CD8 naive and one CD8 memory plates were used.

Study observations and caveats: Naive CD4 clonotypes were shared across a handful of donors at about 5%.

Comments on this clone: The target antigen is unknown.

Deep was the level at which the assay was run. Generated by immunoSEQ multiplex PCR, the TCRdb table keeps only in-frame clones and is missing some. Of millions of clones listed, 85% to 95% are singletons. Nashville, Tennessee was home to all donors, each a Caucasian adult. The CDR3 has 13 amino acids. With 5 bases clipped from V and 3 bases from J, the junction kept 3 bases outside the gene matches. From germline, CDR1 is LNHDA and CDR2 SQIVND (reference sequence). The V gene is TRBV19, the J gene TRBJ1-2; 7 bases line up with TRBD1. This sequence was found in a man aged 18 to 29 in good health. Sequenced: naive CD4+ T cells sorted from blood. Subset defined: CD45RA+ positively selected. As DNA, the CDR3 is TGTGCCAGTAGTGACGACAGGGACTATGGCTACACCTTC. This translates into CASSDDRDYGYTF.